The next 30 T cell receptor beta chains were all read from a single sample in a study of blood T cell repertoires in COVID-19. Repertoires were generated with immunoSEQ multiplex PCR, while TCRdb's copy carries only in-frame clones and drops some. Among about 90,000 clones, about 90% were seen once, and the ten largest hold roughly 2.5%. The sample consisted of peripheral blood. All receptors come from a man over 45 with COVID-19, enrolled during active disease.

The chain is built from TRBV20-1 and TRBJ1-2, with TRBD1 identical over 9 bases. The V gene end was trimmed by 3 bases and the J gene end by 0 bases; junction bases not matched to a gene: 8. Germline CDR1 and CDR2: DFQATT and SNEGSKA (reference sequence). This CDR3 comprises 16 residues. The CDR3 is CSASMPGQGANYGYTF. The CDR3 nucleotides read TGCAGTGCTAGTATGCCGGGACAGGGTGCTAACTATGGCTACACCTTC.

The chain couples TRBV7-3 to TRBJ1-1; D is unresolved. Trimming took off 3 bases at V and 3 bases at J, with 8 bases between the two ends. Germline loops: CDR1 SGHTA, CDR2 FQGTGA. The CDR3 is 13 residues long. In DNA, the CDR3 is TGTGCCAGCAGCTTCACGGGGTACACTGAAGCTTTCTTT. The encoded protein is CASSFTGYTEAFF.

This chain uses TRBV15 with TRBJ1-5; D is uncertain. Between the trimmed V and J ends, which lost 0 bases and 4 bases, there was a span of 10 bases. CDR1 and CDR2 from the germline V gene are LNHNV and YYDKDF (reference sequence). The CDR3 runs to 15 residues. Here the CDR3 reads CATSRDIAGNQPQHF. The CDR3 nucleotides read TGTGCCACCAGCAGAGATATTGCGGGAAATCAGCCCCAGCATTTT.

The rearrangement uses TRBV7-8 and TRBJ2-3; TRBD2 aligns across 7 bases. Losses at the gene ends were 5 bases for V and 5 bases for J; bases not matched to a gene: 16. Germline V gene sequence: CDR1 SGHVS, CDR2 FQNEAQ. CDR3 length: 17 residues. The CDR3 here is CASSEQRRAGDEDTQYF. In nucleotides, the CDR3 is TGTGCCAGCAGCGAACAAAGGAGGGCGGGGGACGAAGATACGCAGTATTTT.

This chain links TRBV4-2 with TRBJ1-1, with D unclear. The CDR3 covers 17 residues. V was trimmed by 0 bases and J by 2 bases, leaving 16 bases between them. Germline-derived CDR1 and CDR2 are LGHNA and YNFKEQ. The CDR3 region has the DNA TGTGCCAGCAGCCAAGATACTATTTGGCCAGATAACACTGAAGCTTTCTTT. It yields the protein CASSQDTIWPDNTEAFF.

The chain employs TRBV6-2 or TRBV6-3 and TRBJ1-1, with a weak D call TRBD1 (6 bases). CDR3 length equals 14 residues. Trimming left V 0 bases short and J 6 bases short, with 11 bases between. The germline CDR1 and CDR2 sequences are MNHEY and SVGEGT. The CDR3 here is CASSYSRTAAEAFF. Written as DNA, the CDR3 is TGTGCCAGCAGTTACTCCCGGACAGCCGCTGAAGCTTTCTTT.

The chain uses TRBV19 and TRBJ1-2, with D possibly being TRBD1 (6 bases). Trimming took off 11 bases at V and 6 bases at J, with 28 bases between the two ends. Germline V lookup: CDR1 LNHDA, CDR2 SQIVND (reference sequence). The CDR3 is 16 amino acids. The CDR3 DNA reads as TGTGCCTCGAACCCGACCCGGGGGCAGGGAGGGGATGGCTACACCTTC. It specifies CASNPTRGQGGDGYTF.

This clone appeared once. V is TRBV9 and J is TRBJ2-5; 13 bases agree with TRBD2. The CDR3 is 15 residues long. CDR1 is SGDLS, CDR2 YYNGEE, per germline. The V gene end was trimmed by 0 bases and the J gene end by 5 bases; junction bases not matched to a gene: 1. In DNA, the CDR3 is TGTGCCAGCAGCGTAGGACTAGCGGGGGGCGAGACCCAGTACTTC. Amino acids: CASSVGLAGGETQYF.

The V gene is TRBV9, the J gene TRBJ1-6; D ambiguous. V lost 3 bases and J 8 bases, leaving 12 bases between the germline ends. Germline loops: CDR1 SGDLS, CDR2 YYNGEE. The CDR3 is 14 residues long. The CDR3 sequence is CASSAWRVDSPLHF. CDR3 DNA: TGTGCCAGCAGCGCCTGGAGGGTTGATTCACCCCTCCACTTT.

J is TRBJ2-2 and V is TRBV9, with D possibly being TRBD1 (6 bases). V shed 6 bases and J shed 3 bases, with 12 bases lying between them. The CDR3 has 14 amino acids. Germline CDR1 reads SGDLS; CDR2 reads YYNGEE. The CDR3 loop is CASNTGLDTGELFF. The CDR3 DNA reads TGTGCCAGCAACACAGGGTTGGACACCGGGGAGCTGTTTTTT.

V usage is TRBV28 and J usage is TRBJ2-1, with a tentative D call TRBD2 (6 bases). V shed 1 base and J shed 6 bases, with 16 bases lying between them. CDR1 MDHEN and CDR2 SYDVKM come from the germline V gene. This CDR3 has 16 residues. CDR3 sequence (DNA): TGTGCCAGCAGTTTATTAGGCACGACTAGAGTCAATGAGCAGTTCTTC. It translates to CASSLLGTTRVNEQFF.

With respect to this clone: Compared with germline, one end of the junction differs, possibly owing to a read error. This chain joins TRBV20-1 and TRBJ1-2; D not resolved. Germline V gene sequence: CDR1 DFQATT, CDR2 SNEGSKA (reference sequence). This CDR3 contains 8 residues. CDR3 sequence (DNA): TGCAGTGAACCCCTAGGCCCCTTC. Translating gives CSEPLGPF.

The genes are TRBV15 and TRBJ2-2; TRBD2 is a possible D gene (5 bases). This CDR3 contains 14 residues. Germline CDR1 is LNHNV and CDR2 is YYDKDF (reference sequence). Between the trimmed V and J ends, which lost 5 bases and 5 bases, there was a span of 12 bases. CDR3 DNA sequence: TGTGCCACCAGCCGTCGAGGGAGTACCGGGGAGCTGTTTTTT. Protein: CATSRRGSTGELFF.

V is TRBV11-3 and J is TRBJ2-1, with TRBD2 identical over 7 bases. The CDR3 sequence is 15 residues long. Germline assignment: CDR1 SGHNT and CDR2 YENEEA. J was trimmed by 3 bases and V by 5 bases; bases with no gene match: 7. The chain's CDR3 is CASSPGRGDYNEQFF. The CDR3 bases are TGTGCCAGCAGCCCTGGGAGGGGCGACTACAATGAGCAGTTCTTC.

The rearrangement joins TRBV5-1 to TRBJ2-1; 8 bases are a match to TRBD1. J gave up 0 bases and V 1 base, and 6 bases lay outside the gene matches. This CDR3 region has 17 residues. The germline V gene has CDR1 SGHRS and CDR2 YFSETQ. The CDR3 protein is CASSLWDRLSSYNEQFF. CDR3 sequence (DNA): TGCGCCAGCAGCTTGTGGGACAGGTTAAGCTCCTACAATGAGCAGTTCTTC.

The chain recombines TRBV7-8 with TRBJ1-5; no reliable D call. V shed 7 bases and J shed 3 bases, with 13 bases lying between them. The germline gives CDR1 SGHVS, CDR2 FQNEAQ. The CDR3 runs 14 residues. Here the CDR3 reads CASTSVSDNQPQHF. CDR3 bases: TGTGCCAGCACCTCTGTTTCAGACAATCAGCCCCAGCATTTT.

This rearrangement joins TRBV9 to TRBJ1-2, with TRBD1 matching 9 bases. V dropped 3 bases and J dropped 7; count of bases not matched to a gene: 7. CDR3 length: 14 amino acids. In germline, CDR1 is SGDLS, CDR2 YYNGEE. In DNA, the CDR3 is TGTGCCAGCAGCGACGGGACAGGGAACGCTGGCTACACCTTC. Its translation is CASSDGTGNAGYTF.

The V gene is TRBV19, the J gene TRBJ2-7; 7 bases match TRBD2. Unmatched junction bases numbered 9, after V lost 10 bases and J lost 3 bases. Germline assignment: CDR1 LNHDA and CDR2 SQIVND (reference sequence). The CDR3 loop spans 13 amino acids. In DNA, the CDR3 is TGTGCCACCTCCAGTGCTAGCGGCTACGAGCAGTACTTC. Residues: CATSSASGYEQYF.

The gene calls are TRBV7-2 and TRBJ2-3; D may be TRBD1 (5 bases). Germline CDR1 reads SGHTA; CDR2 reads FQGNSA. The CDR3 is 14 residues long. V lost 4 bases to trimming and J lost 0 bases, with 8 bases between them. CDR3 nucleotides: TGTGCCAGCAGCTCCCGACAGAGCACAGATACGCAGTATTTT. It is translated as CASSSRQSTDTQYF.

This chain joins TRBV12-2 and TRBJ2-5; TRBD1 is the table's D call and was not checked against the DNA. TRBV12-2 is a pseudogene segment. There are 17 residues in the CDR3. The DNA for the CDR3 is TGTGCAAGTCGCGAAAACGCTCGAGGGGGCCCTGTAGAGACCCAGTACTTC. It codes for CASRENARGGPVETQYF.

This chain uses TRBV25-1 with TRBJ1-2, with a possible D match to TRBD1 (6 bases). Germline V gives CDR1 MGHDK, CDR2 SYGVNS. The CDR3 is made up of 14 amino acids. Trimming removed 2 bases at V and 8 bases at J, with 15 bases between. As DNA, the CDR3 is TGTGCCAGCAGTGAAGTATCAGGGGTCGAGGGCTACACCTTC. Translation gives CASSEVSGVEGYTF.

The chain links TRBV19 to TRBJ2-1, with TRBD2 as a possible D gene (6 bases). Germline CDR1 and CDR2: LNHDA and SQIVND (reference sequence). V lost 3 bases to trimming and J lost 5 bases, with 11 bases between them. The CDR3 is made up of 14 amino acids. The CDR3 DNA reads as TGTGCCAGTAGTATCGGACTACATCACAATGAGCAGTTCTTC. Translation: CASSIGLHHNEQFF.

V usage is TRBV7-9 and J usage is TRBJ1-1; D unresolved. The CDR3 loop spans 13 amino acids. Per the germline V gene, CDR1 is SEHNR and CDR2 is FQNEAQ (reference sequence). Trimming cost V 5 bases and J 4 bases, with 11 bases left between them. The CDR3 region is CASSPRRGTEAFF. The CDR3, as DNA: TGTGCCAGCAGCCCGAGGCGGGGCACTGAAGCTTTCTTT.

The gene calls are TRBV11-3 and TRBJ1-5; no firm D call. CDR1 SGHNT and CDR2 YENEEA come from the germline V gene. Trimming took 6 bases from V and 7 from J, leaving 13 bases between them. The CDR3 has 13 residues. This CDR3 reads CASRYKYGQPQHF. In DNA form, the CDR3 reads TGTGCCAGCAGGTACAAATACGGGCAGCCCCAGCATTTT.

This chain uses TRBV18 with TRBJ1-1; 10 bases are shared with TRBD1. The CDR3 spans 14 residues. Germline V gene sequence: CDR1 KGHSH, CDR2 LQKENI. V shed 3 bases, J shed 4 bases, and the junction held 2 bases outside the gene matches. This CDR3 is CASSPGTGVTEAFF. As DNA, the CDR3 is TGTGCCAGCTCACCCGGGACAGGGGTCACTGAAGCTTTCTTT.

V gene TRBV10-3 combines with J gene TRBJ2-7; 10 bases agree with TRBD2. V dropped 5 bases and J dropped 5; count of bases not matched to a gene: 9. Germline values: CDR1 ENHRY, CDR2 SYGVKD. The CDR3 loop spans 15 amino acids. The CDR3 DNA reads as TGTGCCATCAGTAAAGAGCGGGGGGGTGAAAACGAGCAGTACTTC. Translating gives CAISKERGGENEQYF.

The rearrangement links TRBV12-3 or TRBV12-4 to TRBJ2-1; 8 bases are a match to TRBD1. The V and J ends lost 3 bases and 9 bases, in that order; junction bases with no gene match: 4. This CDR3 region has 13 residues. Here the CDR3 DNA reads TGTGCCAGCAGTTTCGGACAGGGTGGTGAGCAGTTCTTC. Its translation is CASSFGQGGEQFF.

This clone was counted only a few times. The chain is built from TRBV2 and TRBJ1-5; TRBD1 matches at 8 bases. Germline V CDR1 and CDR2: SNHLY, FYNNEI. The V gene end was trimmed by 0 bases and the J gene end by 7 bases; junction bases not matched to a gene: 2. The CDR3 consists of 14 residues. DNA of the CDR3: TGTGCCAGCAGTGAAGCCGACAGGGGCCAGCCCCAGCATTTT. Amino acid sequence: CASSEADRGQPQHF.

CDR3 amino acids: CASTTGLATDTQYF. DNA of the CDR3: TGTGCCAGCACAACGGGACTAGCCACAGATACGCAGTATTTT. The gene calls are TRBV27 and TRBJ2-3; 9 nucleotides agree with TRBD2. Germline trimming cut 7 bases from V and 2 bases from J; bases unmatched to any gene: 4. The CDR3 has 14 residues. Germline lookup yields CDR1 MNHEY and CDR2 SMNVEV (reference sequence).

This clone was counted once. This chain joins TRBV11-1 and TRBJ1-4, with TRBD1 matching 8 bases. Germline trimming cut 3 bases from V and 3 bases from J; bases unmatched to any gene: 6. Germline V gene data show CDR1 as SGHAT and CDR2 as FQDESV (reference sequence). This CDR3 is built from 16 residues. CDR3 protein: CASSLWTGRANEKLFF. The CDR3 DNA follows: TGTGCCAGCAGCTTGTGGACAGGGCGTGCTAATGAAAAACTGTTTTTT.